A selection of T cell receptor beta chains follows, all from one sample in a study of a mutant IDH1 vaccine in newly diagnosed glioma. No cognate antigen is known for these TCRs. Libraries were prepared by immunoSEQ multiplex PCR; TCRdb keeps only in-frame clonotypes and omits some of them. The repertoire has about 64,000 clones, 65% to 85% of them found once; the top ten carry 8.5% to 9.5%. This specimen was PBMCs, taken from a glioma patient whose treatment included an IDH1 peptide vaccine. These receptors originate from a woman aged 45-59 years with glioma. CDR3s include the opening cysteine and the closing phenylalanine or tryptophan. D genes are given only for firm matches. Some rows mark clone size as missing; the rest say once, few, many or name a class of expanded clone.

clone_size	v_call	j_call	d_call	cdr3_nt	cdr3_aa
-	TRBV18	TRBJ1-1	TRBD1	TGTGCCAGCGCCGCAGGGGGCAGGCACACTGAAGCTTTCTTT	CASAAGGRHTEAFF
few	TRBV5-6	TRBJ1-1	TRBD1	TGTGCCAGCAGCTTCCGGGACAGGGGGTTCACTGAAGCTTTCTTT	CASSFRDRGFTEAFF
-	TRBV5-1	TRBJ1-6	TRBD1	TGCGCCAGCAGTCAACTCCAGGGGGATTCACCCCTCCACTTT	CASSQLQGDSPLHF
-	TRBV28	TRBJ1-5	-	TGTGCCAGCAGTTTCGAGGGGCAGCCCCAGCATTTT	CASSFEGQPQHF
-	TRBV5-1	TRBJ1-3	-	TGCGCCAGCAGCCGGACAGACTCTGGAAACACCATATATTTT	CASSRTDSGNTIYF
-	TRBV5-4	TRBJ2-2	TRBD1	TGTGCCAGCAGCCCGGACAGGGGCCGACCCGGGGAGCTGTTTTTT	CASSPDRGRPGELFF
-	TRBV7-2	TRBJ1-1	TRBD1	TGTGCCAGCAGCAAGCGGGACAGGGAGACTGAAGCTTTCTTT	CASSKRDRETEAFF
-	TRBV7-9	TRBJ1-2	-	TGTGCCAGCAGCTTATTCCAGTATGGCTACACCTTC	CASSLFQYGYTF
few	TRBV6-5	TRBJ1-1	-	TGTGCCAGCAGTTACCGGAACACTGAAGCTTTCTTT	CASSYRNTEAFF
-	TRBV7-2	TRBJ2-7	-	TGTGCCAGCAGCCTCGGGGGTGGCTACTACGAGCAGTACTTC	CASSLGGGYYEQYF
-	TRBV18	TRBJ2-7	-	TGTGCCAGCTCACCACCGATAGGCGAGCAGTACTTC	CASSPPIGEQYF
-	TRBV4-3	TRBJ2-1	-	TGCGCCAGCAGCCAAGCCCGGGGATGGAACTACAATGAGCAGTTCTTC	CASSQARGWNYNEQFF
-	TRBV6-5	TRBJ1-1	-	TGTGCCAGCAGGCCTCCCCAGAACACTGAAGCTTTCTTT	CASRPPQNTEAFF
-	TRBV7-9	TRBJ2-7	-	TGTGCCAGCAGCTTGGTCGGAGGGTCCTACGAGCAGTACTTC	CASSLVGGSYEQYF
-	TRBV6-5	TRBJ1-2	-	TGTGCCAGCAGTTACTCGCCAGGCAGTGGCTATGGCTACACCTTC	CASSYSPGSGYGYTF
few	TRBV2	TRBJ1-5	TRBD1	TGTGCCAGCAGTGGACAGGGGGGCAATCAGCCCCAGCATTTT	CASSGQGGNQPQHF
once	TRBV5-6	TRBJ2-2	TRBD1	TGTGCCAGCAGCTTCGGGACAGGCAACACCGGGGAGCTGTTTTTT	CASSFGTGNTGELFF
-	TRBV10-3	TRBJ1-5	TRBD1	TGTGCCTCCCAGGGGGGGAAAGCCCAGCATTTT	CASQGGKAQHF
-	TRBV6-5	TRBJ2-1	-	TGTGCCAGCAGCAGGCGGGATGAGCAGTTCTTC	CASSRRDEQFF
-	TRBV6-1	TRBJ1-1	-	TGTGCCAGCAGCACCGGGGGGTGGGGCACTGAAGCTTTCTTT	CASSTGGWGTEAFF
-	TRBV9	TRBJ2-2	-	TGTGCCAGCAGCGTAGCGGACAAGAACACCGGGGAGCTGTTTTTT	CASSVADKNTGELFF
once	TRBV6-1	TRBJ1-5	TRBD1	TGTGCCAGCAGTGATGCCGGGACAGCATTTAATCAGCCCCAGCATTTT	CASSDAGTAFNQPQHF
medium-sized	TRBV7-9	TRBJ2-1	TRBD2	TGTGCCAGCAGGGCTAGCGGGGGGGTAGGTAATGAGCAGTTCTTC	CASRASGGVGNEQFF
few	TRBV11-2	TRBJ1-1	-	TGTGCCAGCAGCTCGCTTTCCGGGTTTCGGGACACTGAAGCTTTCTTT	CASSSLSGFRDTEAFF
-	TRBV19	TRBJ1-2	-	TGTGCCAGTAGTATAGGGCTGACTGGGCTCTATGGCTACACCTTC	CASSIGLTGLYGYTF
-	TRBV5-8	TRBJ1-2	-	TGTGCCAGCAGCGCAACCGGGACGGCGCGTGGTGGCTTC	CASSATGTARGGF
once	TRBV6-5	TRBJ1-1	-	TGTGCCGGACCAAACGGTACGGGGAACGGGCGGGCTTTCTTT	CAGPNGTGNGRAFF
-	TRBV7-9	TRBJ2-1	TRBD1	TGTGCCAGCAGCTCACGGGGGGGGACAGGGGAGTTCTTC	CASSSRGGTGEFF
-	TRBV7-2	TRBJ1-2	TRBD1	TGTGCCAGCAGCCCGGGGACAGCCTATGGCTACACCTTC	CASSPGTAYGYTF
-	TRBV7-2	TRBJ1-2	TRBD1	TGTGCCAGCAGCTTAGAGGGCCTACAGGGGGCAGGGGGCTACACCTTC	CASSLEGLQGAGGYTF
-	TRBV2	TRBJ2-7	TRBD2	TGTGCCAGCAGCTCCGGGACTACGAAATCCACCCCCTACGAGCAGTACTTC	CASSSGTTKSTPYEQYF
-	TRBV9	TRBJ2-3	TRBD2	TGTGCCAGCAGCGGGTTTAGCGGGGGAGTAACAGATACGCAGTATTTT	CASSGFSGGVTDTQYF
-	TRBV6-5	TRBJ1-6	-	TGTGCCAGCAGTTACGAGGGAGATCATTCACCCCTCCACTTT	CASSYEGDHSPLHF
-	TRBV14	TRBJ2-1	-	TGTGCCAGCAGCCGGGACTACAATGAGCAGTTCTTC	CASSRDYNEQFF
-	TRBV27	TRBJ1-1	TRBD1	TGTGCCAGCAGTTTATCGGGGGGACAGGGGAGGACCGAAGCTTTCTTT	CASSLSGGQGRTEAFF
-	TRBV6-1	TRBJ2-7	-	TGTGCCAGCAGTTCCTTGGCGGGGCCTGGGGACGAGCAGTACTTC	CASSSLAGPGDEQYF
-	TRBV7-9	TRBJ2-7	-	TGTGCCAGCAGCCGCGGGGCATACGAGCAGTACTTC	CASSRGAYEQYF
-	TRBV7-8	TRBJ1-5	-	TGTGCCAGCAGCTTAGTCGAGGGGAGGAAAAATCAGCCCCAGCATTTT	CASSLVEGRKNQPQHF
-	TRBV6-1	TRBJ2-2	TRBD2	TGTGCCAGGCGACCGGGGGGCGGGGAGCTGTTTTTT	CARRPGGGELFF
-	TRBV4-1	TRBJ1-5	-	TGCGCCAGCAGGTCGGGGACATTTCCCCTTAGCAATCAGCCCCAGCATTTT	CASRSGTFPLSNQPQHF
-	TRBV11-2	TRBJ1-3	TRBD1	TGTGCCAGCAGCCATACTACAGGGGACTCTGGAAACACCATATATTTT	CASSHTTGDSGNTIYF
-	TRBV4-3	TRBJ1-5	TRBD1	TGCGCCAGCAGCCAAGAATGGGCAGGGGGCCAGCCCCAGCATTTT	CASSQEWAGGQPQHF
-	TRBV9	TRBJ2-1	TRBD1	TGTGCCAGCAGCATAGGCCATAACAGGGGGCTAATAGTTAATGAGCAGTTCTTC	CASSIGHNRGLIVNEQFF
-	TRBV7-8	TRBJ2-1	-	TGTGCCAGCAGCTTAAGGGTAGGGAGTGACAATGAGCAGTTCTTC	CASSLRVGSDNEQFF
once	TRBV15	TRBJ2-5	-	TGTGCCACCAGCAGAGAGACCTCACAAGAGACCCAGTACTTC	CATSRETSQETQYF
-	TRBV18	TRBJ1-4	TRBD1	TGTGCCAGCTCACAGGGGGCGCAAGAGGAAAAACTGTTTTTT	CASSQGAQEEKLFF
-	TRBV4-2	TRBJ1-4	-	TGTGCCAGCAGCCAAGAGAGACAGTACACGGCAGGTGAAAAACTGTTTTTT	CASSQERQYTAGEKLFF
few	TRBV6-5	TRBJ1-1	-	TGTGCCAGCAGTTACTCGGGGACCATGAAGGCTTTCTTT	CASSYSGTMKAFF
-	TRBV5-1	TRBJ1-5	-	TGCGCCAGCAGCTTGGAGGGTGGCAATCAGCCCCAGCATTTT	CASSLEGGNQPQHF
-	TRBV28	TRBJ1-3	-	TGTGCCAGCAGCGCTCGGGGGTATCGCTCTGGAAACACCATATATTTT	CASSARGYRSGNTIYF
-	TRBV2	TRBJ1-3	-	TGTGCCAGCAGAGATGACCGAGCCGCAAACACCATATATTTT	CASRDDRAANTIYF
-	TRBV27	TRBJ1-1	-	TGTGCCAGCAGTCTCCAGTTGGGGAGGATGGCTGAAGCTTTCTTT	CASSLQLGRMAEAFF
-	TRBV11-3	TRBJ1-2	TRBD1	TGTGCCAGCAGCTCTACTCTCGAATGGACAGGGGGAACCTATGGCTACACCTTC	CASSSTLEWTGGTYGYTF
-	TRBV6-5	TRBJ2-2	-	TGTGCCACCAGGCGTGAGGGGAACACCGGGGAGCTGTTTTTT	CATRREGNTGELFF